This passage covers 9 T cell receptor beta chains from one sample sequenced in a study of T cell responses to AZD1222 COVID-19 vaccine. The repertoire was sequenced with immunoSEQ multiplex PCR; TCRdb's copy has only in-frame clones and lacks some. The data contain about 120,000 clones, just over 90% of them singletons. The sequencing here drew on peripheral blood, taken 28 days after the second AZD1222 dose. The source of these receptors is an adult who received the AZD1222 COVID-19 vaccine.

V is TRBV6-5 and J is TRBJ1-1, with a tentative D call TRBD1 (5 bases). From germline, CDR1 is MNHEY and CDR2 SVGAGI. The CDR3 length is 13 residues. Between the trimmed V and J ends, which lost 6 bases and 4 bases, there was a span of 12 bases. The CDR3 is CASRPGGGTEAFF. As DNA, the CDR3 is TGTGCCAGCAGACCCGGGGGAGGCACTGAAGCTTTCTTT.

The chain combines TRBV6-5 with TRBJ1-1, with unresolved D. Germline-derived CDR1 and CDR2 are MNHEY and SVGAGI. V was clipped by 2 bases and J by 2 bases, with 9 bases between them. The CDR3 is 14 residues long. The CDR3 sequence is CASSYERINTEAFF. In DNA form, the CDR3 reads TGTGCCAGCAGTTACGAAAGGATAAACACTGAAGCTTTCTTT.

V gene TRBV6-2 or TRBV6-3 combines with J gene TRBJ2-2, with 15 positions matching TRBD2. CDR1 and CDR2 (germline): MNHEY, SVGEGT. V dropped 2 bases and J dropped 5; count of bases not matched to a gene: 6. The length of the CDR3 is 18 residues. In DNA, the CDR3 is TGTGCCAGCAGTTACGGGACTAGCGGGAGGTGGAGAACCGGGGAGCTGTTTTTT. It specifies CASSYGTSGRWRTGELFF.

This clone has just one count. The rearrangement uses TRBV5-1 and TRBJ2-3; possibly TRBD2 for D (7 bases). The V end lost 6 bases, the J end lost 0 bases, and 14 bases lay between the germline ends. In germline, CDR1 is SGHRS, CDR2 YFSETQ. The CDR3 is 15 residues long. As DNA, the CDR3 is TGCGCCAGCACCGGGGGGACAACTAGCACAGATACGCAGTATTTT. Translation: CASTGGTTSTDTQYF.

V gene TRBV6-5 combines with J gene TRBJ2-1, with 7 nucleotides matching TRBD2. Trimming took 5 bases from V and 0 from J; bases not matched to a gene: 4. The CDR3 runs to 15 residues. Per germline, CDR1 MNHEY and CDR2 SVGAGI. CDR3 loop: CASSLAVSSYNEQFF. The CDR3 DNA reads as TGTGCCAGCAGTCTAGCGGTCTCCTCCTACAATGAGCAGTTCTTC.

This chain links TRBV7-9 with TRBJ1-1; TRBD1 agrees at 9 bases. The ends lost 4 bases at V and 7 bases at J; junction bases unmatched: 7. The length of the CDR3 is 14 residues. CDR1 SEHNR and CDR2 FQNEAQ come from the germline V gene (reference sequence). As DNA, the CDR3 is TGTGCCAGCAGCTATGGACAGGGGTCCATTGAAGCTTTCTTT. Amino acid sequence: CASSYGQGSIEAFF.

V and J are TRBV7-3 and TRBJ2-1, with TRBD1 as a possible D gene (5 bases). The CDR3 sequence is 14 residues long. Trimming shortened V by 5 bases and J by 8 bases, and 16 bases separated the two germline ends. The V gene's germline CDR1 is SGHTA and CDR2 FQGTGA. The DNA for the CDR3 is TGTGCCAGCAGCCGTACCCTAGGGGCTCATGAGCAGTTCTTC. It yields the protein CASSRTLGAHEQFF.

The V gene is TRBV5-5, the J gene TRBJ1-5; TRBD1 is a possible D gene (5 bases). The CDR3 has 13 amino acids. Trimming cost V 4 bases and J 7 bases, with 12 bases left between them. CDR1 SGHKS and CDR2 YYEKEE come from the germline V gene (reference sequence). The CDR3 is CASSLTGDQPQHF. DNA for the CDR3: TGTGCCAGCAGCCTGACCGGGGACCAGCCCCAGCATTTT.

The CDR3 sequence is CASSLGGSWSLHF. In DNA form, the CDR3 reads TGTGCCAGCAGCTTGGGGGGGTCTTGGTCCCTCCACTTT. The rearrangement joins TRBV5-4 to TRBJ1-6; TRBD1 might be the D (5 bases). Germline lookup yields CDR1 SGHNT and CDR2 YYREEE (reference sequence). The CDR3 sequence is 13 residues long. Between the trimmed V and J ends, which lost 0 bases and 14 bases, there was a span of 12 bases. Full variable domain (remainder filled in from reference TRBV5-4 and TRBJ1-6): ETGVTQSPTHLIKTRGQQVTLRCSSQSGHNTVSWYQQALGQGPQFIFQYYREEENGRGNFPPRFSGLQFPNYSSELNVNALELDDSALYLCASSLGGSWSLHFGNGTRLTVT.